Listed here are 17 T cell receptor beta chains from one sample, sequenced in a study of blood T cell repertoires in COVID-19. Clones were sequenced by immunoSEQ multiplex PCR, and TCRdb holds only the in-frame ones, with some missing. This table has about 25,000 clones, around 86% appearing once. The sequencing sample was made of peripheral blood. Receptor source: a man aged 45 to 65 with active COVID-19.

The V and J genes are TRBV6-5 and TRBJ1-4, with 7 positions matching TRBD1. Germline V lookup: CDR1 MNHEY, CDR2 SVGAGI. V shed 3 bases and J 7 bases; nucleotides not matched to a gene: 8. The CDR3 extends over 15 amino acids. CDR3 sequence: CASSYGTAPAEKLFF. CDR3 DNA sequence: TGTGCCAGCAGTTATGGGACAGCACCGGCTGAAAAACTGTTTTTT.

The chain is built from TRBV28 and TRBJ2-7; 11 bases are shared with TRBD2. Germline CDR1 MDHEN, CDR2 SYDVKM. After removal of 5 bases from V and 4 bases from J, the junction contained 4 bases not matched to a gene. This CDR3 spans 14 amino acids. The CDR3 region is CASSVLAGGYEQYF. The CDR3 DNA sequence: TGTGCCAGCAGTGTGTTAGCGGGGGGGTACGAGCAGTACTTC.

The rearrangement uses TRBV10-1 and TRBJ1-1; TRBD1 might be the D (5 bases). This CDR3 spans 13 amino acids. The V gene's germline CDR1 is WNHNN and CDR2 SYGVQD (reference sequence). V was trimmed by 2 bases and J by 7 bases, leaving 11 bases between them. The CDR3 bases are TGCGCCAGCAGTGAGGGCAGGGTAAATGAAGCTTTCTTT. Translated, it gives CASSEGRVNEAFF.

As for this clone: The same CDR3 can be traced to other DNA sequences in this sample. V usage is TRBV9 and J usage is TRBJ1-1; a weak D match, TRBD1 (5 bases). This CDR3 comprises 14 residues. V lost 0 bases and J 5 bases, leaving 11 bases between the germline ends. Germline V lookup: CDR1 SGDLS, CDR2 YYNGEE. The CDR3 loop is CASSVGGQGTEAFF. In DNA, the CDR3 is TGTGCCAGCAGCGTAGGTGGACAAGGGACTGAAGCTTTCTTT.

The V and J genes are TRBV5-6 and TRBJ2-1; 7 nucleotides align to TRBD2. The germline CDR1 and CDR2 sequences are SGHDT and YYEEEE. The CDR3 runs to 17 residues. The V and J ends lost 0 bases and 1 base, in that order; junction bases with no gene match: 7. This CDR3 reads CASSLVGAGASYNEQFF. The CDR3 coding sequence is TGTGCCAGCAGCTTGGTAGGCGCGGGAGCTTCCTACAATGAGCAGTTCTTC.

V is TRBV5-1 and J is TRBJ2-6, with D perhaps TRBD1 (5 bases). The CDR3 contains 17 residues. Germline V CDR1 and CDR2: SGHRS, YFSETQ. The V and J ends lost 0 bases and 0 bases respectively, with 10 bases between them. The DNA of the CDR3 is TGCGCCAGCAGCTTGGGGCAGGGCTTCTCTGGGGCCAACGTCCTGACTTTC. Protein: CASSLGQGFSGANVLTF. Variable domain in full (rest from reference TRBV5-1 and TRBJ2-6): KAGVTQTPRYLIKTRGQQVTLSCSPISGHRSVSWYQQTPGQGLQFLFEYFSETQRNKGNFPGRFSGRQFSNSRSEMNVSTLELGDSALYLCASSLGQGFSGANVLTFGAGSRLTVL.

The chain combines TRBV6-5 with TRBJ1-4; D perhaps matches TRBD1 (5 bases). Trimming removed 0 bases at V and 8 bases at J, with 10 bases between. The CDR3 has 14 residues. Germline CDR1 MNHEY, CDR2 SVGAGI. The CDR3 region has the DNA TGTGCCAGCAGTTACTCGAGCAGGGCCGAAAAACTGTTTTTT. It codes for CASSYSSRAEKLFF.

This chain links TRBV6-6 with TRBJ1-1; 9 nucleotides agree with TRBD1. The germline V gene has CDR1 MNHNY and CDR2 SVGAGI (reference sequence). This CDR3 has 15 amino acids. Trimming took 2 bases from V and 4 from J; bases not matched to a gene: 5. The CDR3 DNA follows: TGTGCCAGCAGTTACGGGGGACAGGGTTCCACTGAAGCTTTCTTT. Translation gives CASSYGGQGSTEAFF.

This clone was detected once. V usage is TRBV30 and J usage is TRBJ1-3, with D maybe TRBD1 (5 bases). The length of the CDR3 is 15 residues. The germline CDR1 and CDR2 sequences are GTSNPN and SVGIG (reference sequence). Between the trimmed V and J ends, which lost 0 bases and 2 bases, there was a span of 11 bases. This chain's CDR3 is CAWSVSTVAGNTIYF. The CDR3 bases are TGTGCCTGGAGTGTATCGACAGTCGCTGGAAACACCATATATTTT.

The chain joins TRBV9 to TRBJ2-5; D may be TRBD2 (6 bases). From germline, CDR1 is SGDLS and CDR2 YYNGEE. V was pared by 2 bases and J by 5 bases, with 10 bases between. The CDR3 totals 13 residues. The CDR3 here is CASSVSGGETQYF. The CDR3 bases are TGTGCCAGCAGCGTGAGTGGGGGGGAGACCCAGTACTTC.

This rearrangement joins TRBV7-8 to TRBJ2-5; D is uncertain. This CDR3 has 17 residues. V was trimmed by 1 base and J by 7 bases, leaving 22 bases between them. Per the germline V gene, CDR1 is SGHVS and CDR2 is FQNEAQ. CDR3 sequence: CASSLVNEVETRPTQYF. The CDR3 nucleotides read TGTGCCAGCAGCTTAGTAAACGAAGTGGAGACCCGGCCGACCCAGTACTTC.

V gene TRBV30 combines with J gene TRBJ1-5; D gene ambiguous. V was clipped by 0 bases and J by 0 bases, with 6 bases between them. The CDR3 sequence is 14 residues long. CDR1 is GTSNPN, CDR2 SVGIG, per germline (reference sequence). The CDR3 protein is CAWSVGVSNQPQHF. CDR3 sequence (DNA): TGTGCCTGGAGTGTCGGGGTTAGCAATCAGCCCCAGCATTTT.

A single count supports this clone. CDR3 in amino acids: CASRGQGDYEQYV. The CDR3, as DNA: TGTGCCAGCAGGGGACAGGGCGACTACGAGCAGTACGTC. The genes are TRBV21-1 and TRBJ2-7; the D call in the table, TRBD1, was not verified against the DNA. TRBV21-1 is a pseudogene. The CDR3 is 13 amino acids.

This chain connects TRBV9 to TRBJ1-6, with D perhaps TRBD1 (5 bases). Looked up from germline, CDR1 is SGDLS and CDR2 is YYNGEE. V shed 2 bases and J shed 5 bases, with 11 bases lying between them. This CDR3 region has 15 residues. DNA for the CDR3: TGTGCCAGCAGCGTCAGGGCCGTGGATAATTCACCCCTCCACTTT. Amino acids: CASSVRAVDNSPLHF.

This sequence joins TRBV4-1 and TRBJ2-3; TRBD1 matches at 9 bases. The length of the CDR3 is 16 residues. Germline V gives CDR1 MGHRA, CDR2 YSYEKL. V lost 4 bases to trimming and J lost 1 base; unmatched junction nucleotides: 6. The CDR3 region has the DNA TGCGCCAGCAGCCTACAGGGGGCCCCCGGCACAGATACGCAGTATTTT. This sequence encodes CASSLQGAPGTDTQYF.

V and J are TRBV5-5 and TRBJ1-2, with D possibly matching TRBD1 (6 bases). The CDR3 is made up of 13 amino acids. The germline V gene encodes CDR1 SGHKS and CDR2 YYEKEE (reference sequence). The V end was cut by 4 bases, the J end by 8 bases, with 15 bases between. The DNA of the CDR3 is TGTGCCAGCAGCCCGGCAGGGGATTTAGGCTACACCTTC. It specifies CASSPAGDLGYTF.

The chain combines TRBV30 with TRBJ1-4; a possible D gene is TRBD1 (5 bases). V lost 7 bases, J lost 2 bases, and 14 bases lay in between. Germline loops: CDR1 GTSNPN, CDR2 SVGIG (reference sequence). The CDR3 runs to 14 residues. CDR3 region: CALSPGGTNEKLFF. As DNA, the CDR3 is TGTGCCTTATCCCCGGGGGGGACTAATGAAAAACTGTTTTTT.